Listed below are T cell receptor beta chains from one sample, sequenced in a study of identical twins. TCRdb reprocessed the 5' RACE reads with MiXCR, giving one entry per CDR3 protein. The table lists 1.5 million to 2 million distinct CDR3 sequences, around 29% of them singletons. Material for sequencing was cord blood. The receptors were gathered from a newborn girl in good health. The CDR3 runs from the conserved cysteine through the conserved F or W. Each record gives: D gene, V gene, clone size, J gene, CDR3 length, CDR3 DNA, CDR3 protein. A D gene is named only where the DNA matches it firmly. Clone sizes are given selectively: once, few, many, or a class where the clone is expanded.

NA	TRBV7-2	many	TRBJ2-7	12	TGTGCCAGCAGCTTAGAAGTCGGCGAGCAGTACTTC	CASSLEVGEQYF
TRBD1	TRBV29-1	few	TRBJ1-1	14	TGCAGCTTCCCGGGACAGGGAATGAACACTGAAGCTTTCTTT	CSFPGQGMNTEAFF
NA	TRBV12-3/TRBV12-4	many	TRBJ1-6	12	TGTGCCAGCACCTACACGAATTCACCCCTCCACTTT	CASTYTNSPLHF
NA	TRBV20-1	few	TRBJ2-5	12	TGCAGTGCAATGGACGGTCGAGAGACCCAGTACTTC	CSAMDGRETQYF
NA	TRBV2	few	TRBJ2-7	14	TGTGCCAGCAGTGGCGAGACTTCTGCCTACGAGCAGTACTTC	CASSGETSAYEQYF
TRBD1	TRBV29-1	few	TRBJ1-5	14	TGCAGCGCTTCCTCCGGGACAGAGAATCAGCCCCAGCATTTT	CSASSGTENQPQHF
NA	TRBV10-2	NA	TRBJ2-3	15	TGCGCCAGCAGTGAGCTCGGCTATAGCACAGATACGCAGTATTTT	CASSELGYSTDTQYF
NA	TRBV20-1	NA	TRBJ2-7	15	TGCAGTGCTAGATCTTACAGGGACCCCCCCTACGAGCAGTACTTC	CSARSYRDPPYEQYF
NA	TRBV3-1	few	TRBJ1-4	17	TGTGCCAGCAGCCAAGATACGGCAGGGTCAACTAATGAAAAACTGTTTTTT	CASSQDTAGSTNEKLFF
NA	TRBV14	few	TRBJ1-6	14	TGTGCCAGCAGCCAAGTGACGGGCGGGTCACCCCTCCACTTT	CASSQVTGGSPLHF
TRBD1	TRBV6-1	NA	TRBJ1-2	16	TGTGCCAGCACCCCTCTGGAGGGGGCCCTCACCTATGGCTACACCTTC	CASTPLEGALTYGYTF
TRBD1	TRBV5-1	NA	TRBJ1-1	16	TGCGCCAGCAGCCTGGACAGGGGCCACATGAACACTGAAGCTTTCTTT	CASSLDRGHMNTEAFF
TRBD2	TRBV12-3/TRBV12-4	NA	TRBJ2-3	15	TGTGCCAGCGGCGGGAGGGTCGTCAGCACAGATACGCAGTATTTT	CASGGRVVSTDTQYF
NA	TRBV27	NA	TRBJ2-3	13	TGTGCCAGCGCCCGGGGCAGCGGGTATACGCAGTATTTT	CASARGSGYTQYF
TRBD2	TRBV20-1	NA	TRBJ2-7	16	TGCAGTGCTAGAGATGTAGCTAGCGGGATAGTGTACGAGCAGTACTTC	CSARDVASGIVYEQYF
TRBD2	TRBV2	few	TRBJ2-1	15	TGTGCCAGCAGCAGTTTAGCGGGGCCCTACAATGAGCAGTTCTTC	CASSSLAGPYNEQFF
NA	TRBV13	NA	TRBJ2-2	12	TGTGCCAGCAGCTTAGGGGATCTGGAGCTGTTTTTT	CASSLGDLELFF
NA	TRBV14	few	TRBJ1-1	13	TGTGCCAGCAGCTGGAGCGGGGCCACTGAAGCTTTCTTT	CASSWSGATEAFF
NA	TRBV27	few	TRBJ2-3	14	TGTGCCAGCAGTGGGAAGGCCAGCACAGATACGCAGTATTTT	CASSGKASTDTQYF